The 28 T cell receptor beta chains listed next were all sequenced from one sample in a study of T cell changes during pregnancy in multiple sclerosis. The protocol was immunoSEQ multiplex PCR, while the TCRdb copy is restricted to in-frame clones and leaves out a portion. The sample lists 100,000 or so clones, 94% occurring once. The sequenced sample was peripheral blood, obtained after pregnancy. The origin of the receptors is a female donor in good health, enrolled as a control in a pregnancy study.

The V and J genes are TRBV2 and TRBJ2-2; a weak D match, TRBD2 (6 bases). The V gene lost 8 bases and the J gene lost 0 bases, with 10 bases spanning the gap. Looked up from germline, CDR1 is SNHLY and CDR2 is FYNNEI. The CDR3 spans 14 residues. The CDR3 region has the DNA TGTGCCAGCTCGGGGGATTCGAACACCGGGGAGCTGTTTTTT. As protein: CASSGDSNTGELFF.

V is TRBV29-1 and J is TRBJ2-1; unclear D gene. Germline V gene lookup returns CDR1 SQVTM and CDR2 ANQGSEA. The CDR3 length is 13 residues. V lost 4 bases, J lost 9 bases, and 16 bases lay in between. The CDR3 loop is CSVVVGLAREQFF. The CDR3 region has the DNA TGCAGCGTTGTAGTGGGTTTAGCACGTGAGCAGTTCTTC.

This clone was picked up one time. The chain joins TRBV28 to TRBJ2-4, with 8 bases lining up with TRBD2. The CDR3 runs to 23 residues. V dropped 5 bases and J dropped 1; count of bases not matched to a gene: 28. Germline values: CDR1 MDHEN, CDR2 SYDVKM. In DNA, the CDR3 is TGTGCCAGCAGTCACCCCTTGGCAGCGGGAGATTCTCGTGTCGGTTTGGCCAAAAACATTCAGTACTTC. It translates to CASSHPLAAGDSRVGLAKNIQYF. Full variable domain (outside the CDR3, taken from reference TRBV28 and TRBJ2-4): DVKVTQSSRYLVKRTGEKVFLECVQDMDHENMFWYRQDPGLGLRLIYFSYDVKMKEKGDIPEGYSVSREKKERFSLILESASTNQTSMYLCASSHPLAAGDSRVGLAKNIQYFGAGTRLSVL.

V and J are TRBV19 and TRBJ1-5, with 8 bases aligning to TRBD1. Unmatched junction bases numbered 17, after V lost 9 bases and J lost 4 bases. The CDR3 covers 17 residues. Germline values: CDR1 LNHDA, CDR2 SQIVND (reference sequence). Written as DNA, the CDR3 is TGTGCCAGCCTAACCAACAACCCGGGACAGGAAAATCAGCCCCAGCATTTT. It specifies CASLTNNPGQENQPQHF.

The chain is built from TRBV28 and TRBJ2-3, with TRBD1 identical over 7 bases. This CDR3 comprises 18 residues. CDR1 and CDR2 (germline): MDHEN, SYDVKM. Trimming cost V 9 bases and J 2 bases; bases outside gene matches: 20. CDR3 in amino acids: CASSNYGVRDSNTDTQYF. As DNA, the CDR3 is TGTGCCAGTTCGAATTATGGTGTGAGGGACAGTAACACAGATACGCAGTATTTT.

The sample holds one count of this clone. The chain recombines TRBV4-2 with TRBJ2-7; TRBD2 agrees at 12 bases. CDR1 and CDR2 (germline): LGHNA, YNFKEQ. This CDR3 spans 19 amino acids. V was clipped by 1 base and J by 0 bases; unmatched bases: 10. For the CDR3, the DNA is TGTGCCAGCAGCCAAGTGTTGACTAGCGGGAGCGGTGGCTCCTACGAGCAGTACTTC. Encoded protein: CASSQVLTSGSGGSYEQYF.

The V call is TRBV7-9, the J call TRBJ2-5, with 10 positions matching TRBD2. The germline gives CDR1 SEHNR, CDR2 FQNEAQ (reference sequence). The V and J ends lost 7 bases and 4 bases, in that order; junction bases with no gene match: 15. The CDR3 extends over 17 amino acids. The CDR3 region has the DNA TGTGCCAGCACCACCAGCGGGGGGGATCTCTCCGGAGAGACCCAGTACTTC. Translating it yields CASTTSGGDLSGETQYF.

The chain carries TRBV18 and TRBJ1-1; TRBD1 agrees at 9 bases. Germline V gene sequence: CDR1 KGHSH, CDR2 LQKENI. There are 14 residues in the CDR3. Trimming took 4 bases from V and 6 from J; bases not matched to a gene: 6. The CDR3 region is CASSRGTGQSEAFF. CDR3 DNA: TGTGCCAGCTCACGAGGGACAGGGCAGTCTGAAGCTTTCTTT.

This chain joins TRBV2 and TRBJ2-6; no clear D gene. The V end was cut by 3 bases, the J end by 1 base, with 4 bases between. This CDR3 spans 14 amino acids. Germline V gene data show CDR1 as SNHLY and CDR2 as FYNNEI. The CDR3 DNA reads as TGTGCCAGCAGTGATCAGTCTGGGGCCAACGTCCTGACTTTC. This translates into CASSDQSGANVLTF.

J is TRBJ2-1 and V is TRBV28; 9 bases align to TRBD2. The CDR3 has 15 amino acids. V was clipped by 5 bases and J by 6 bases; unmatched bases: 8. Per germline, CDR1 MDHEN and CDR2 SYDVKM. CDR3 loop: CASSPPAGGLNEQFF. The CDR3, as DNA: TGTGCCAGCAGTCCTCCGGCGGGAGGGCTCAATGAGCAGTTCTTC.

CDR3 in DNA: TGTGCCACCAGCAGAGAGATGGGGAAACGACTAGCGAGGAGGGGTGAGCAGTACTTC. Amino acid sequence: CATSREMGKRLARRGEQYF. The rearrangement links TRBV15 to TRBJ2-7, with 8 bases matching TRBD2. Germline CDR1 LNHNV, CDR2 YYDKDF (reference sequence). This CDR3 has 19 residues. V was pared by 0 bases and J by 7 bases, with 20 bases of the junction left unmatched.

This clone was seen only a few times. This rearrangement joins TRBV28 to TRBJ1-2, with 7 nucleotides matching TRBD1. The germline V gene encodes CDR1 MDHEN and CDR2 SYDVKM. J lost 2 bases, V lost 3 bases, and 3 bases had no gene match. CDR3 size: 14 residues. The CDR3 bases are TGTGCCAGCAGTTTCGTCAGGGGGAACTATGGCTACACCTTC. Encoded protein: CASSFVRGNYGYTF.

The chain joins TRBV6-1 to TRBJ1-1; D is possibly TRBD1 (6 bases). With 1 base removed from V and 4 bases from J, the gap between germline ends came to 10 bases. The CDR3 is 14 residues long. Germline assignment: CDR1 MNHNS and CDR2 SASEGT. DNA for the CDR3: TGTGCCAGCAGTGAAGTGAGAGGGGGCACTGAAGCTTTCTTT. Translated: CASSEVRGGTEAFF.

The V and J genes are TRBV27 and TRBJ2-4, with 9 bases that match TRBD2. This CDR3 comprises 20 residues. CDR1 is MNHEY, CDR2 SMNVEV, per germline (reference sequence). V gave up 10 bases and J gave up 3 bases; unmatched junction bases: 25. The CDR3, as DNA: TGTGCCACCTCATGGGCAGATAGCGGGAGCGACGCATCTGGCAAAAACATTCAGTACTTC. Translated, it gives CATSWADSGSDASGKNIQYF.

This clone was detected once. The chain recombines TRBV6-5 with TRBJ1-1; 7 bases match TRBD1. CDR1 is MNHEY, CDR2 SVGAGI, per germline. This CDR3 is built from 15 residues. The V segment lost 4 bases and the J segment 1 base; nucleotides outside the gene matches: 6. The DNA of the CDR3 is TGTGCCAGCAGTTTATCCGGGACAGCGAACACTGAAGCTTTCTTT. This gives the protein CASSLSGTANTEAFF.

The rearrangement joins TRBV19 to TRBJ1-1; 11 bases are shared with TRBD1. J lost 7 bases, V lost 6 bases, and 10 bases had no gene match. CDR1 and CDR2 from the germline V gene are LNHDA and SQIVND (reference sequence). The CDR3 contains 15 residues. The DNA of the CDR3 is TGTGCCAGTAGGCTATGGACAGGGGGCAGGATTGAAGCTTTCTTT. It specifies CASRLWTGGRIEAFF.

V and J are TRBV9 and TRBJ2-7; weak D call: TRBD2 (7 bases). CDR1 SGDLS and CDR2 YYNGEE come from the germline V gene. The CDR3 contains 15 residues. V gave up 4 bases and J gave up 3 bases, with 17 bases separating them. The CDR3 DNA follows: TGTGCCAGCAGCCCCTGGGCAGGGGAGGGCTACGAGCAGTACTTC. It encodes CASSPWAGEGYEQYF.

This chain's CDR3 is CAWSEAPTGYQETQYF. CDR3 DNA: TGTGCCTGGAGTGAAGCGCCGACAGGGTACCAAGAGACCCAGTACTTC. The chain couples TRBV30 to TRBJ2-5, with 7 bases matching TRBD1. V lost 1 base and J lost 0; bases outside the gene matches: 8. This CDR3 is 16 amino acids long. Germline values: CDR1 GTSNPN, CDR2 SVGIG (reference sequence).

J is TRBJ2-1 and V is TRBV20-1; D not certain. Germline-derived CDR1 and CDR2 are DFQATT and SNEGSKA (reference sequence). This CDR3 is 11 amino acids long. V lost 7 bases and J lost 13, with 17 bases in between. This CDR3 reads CSGNYEVLQFF. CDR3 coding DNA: TGCAGTGGAAATTACGAGGTCCTTCAGTTCTTC.

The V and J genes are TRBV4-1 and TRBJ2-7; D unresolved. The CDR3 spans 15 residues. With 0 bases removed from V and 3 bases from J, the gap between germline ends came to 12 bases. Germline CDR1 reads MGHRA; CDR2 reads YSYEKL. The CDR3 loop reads CASSQDSRLFYEQYF. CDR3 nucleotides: TGCGCCAGCAGCCAAGATTCCAGACTTTTCTACGAGCAGTACTTC.

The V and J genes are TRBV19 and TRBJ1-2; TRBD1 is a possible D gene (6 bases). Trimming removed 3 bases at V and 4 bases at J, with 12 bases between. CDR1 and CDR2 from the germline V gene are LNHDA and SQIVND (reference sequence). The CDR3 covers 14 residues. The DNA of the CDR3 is TGTGCCAGTAGTATGGGGGCAGAAATCTATGGCTACACCTTC. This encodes CASSMGAEIYGYTF.

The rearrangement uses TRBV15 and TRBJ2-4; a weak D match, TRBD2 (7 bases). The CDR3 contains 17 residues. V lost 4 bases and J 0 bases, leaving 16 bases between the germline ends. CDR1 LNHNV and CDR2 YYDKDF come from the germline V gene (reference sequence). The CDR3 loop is CATSNRGGGLAKNIQYF. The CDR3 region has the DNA TGTGCCACCAGCAACAGAGGGGGGGGACTAGCCAAAAACATTCAGTACTTC.

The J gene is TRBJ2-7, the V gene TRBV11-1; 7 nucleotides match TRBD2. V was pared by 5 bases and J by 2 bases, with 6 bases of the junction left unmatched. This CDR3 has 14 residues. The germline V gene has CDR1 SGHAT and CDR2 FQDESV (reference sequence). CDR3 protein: CASSAGGSAYEQYF. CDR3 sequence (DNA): TGTGCCAGCAGCGCGGGCGGGAGCGCCTACGAGCAGTACTTC.

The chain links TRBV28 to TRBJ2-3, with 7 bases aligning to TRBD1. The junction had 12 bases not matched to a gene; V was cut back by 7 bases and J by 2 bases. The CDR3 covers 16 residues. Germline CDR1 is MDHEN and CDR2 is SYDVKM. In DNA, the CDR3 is TGTGCCAGCAACCCCGTTGGGACAGCTGACACAGATACGCAGTATTTT. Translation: CASNPVGTADTDTQYF.

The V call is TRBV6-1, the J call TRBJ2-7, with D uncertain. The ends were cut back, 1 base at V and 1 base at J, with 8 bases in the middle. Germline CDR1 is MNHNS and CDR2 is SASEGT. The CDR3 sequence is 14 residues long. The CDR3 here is CASSEGGRSYEQYF. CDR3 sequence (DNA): TGTGCCAGCAGTGAAGGCGGAAGGTCCTACGAGCAGTACTTC.

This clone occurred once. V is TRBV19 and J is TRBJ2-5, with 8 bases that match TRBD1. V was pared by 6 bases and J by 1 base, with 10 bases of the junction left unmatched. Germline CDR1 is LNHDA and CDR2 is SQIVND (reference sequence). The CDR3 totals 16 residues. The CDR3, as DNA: TGTGCCAGTAGAGAGACAGGGGTCTTGCCCCAAGAGACCCAGTACTTC. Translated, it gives CASRETGVLPQETQYF.

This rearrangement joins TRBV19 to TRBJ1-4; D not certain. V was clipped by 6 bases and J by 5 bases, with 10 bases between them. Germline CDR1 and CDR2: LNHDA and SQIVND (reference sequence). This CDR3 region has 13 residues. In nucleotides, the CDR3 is TGTGCCAGTAGGAAATCGGGAAATGAAAAACTGTTTTTT. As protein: CASRKSGNEKLFF. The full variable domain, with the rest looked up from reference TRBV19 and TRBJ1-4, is DGGITQSPKYLFRKEGQNVTLSCEQNLNHDAMYWYRQDPGQGLRLIYYSQIVNDFQKGDIAEGYSVSREKKESFPLTVTSAQKNPTAFYLCASRKSGNEKLFFGSGTQLSVL.

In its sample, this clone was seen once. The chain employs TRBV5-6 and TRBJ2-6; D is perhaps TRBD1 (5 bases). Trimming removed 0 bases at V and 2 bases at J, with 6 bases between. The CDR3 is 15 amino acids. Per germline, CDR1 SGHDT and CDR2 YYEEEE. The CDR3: CASSLEGAGANVLTF. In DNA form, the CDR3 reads TGTGCCAGCAGCTTGGAAGGGGCTGGGGCCAACGTCCTGACTTTC.